This is a list of T cell receptor beta chains from one sample in a study of T cell changes during pregnancy in multiple sclerosis. Clones were sequenced by immunoSEQ multiplex PCR, and TCRdb holds only the in-frame ones, with some missing. The table records more than 25,000 clones, 92% of them present only once. Sequencing used peripheral blood, obtained in the first trimester of pregnancy. These receptors originate from a female donor in good health, enrolled as a control in a pregnancy study. Each CDR3 is given with its conserved first and last residue. The D gene is left open where the match is weak. The size of a clone is reported for some rows only, either as once, few or many, or as a class for expanded clones.

D	V	size	J	DNA	CDR3
NA	TRBV9	NA	TRBJ2-2	TGTGCCAGCAGCGACCTGGCATCGAACACCGGGGAGCTGTTTTTT	CASSDLASNTGELFF
TRBD1	TRBV6-1	once	TRBJ2-7	TGTGCCAGCAGTCCCCGGACAGGGGAAGGCGAGCAGTACTTC	CASSPRTGEGEQYF
NA	TRBV29-1	NA	TRBJ1-2	TGCAGCGTAACAACCCCGGGGGTAGGCTACACCTTC	CSVTTPGVGYTF
NA	TRBV4-1	NA	TRBJ2-7	TGCGCCAGCAGCCCGGGTCCTTTGAACGAGCAGTACTTC	CASSPGPLNEQYF
TRBD1	TRBV19	NA	TRBJ2-7	TGTGCCAGCGCACAGGGGGTGTCCTACGAGCAGTACTTC	CASAQGVSYEQYF
NA	TRBV6-4	once	TRBJ1-5	TGTGCCAGCAGTCTCAGTGGCCTCGGGAATCAGCCCCAGCATTTT	CASSLSGLGNQPQHF
NA	TRBV27	NA	TRBJ2-3	TGTGCCAGCAGTTATACGGTAGCGGTGGACACAGATACGCAGTATTTT	CASSYTVAVDTDTQYF
TRBD1	TRBV6-5	NA	TRBJ1-3	TGTGCCAGCAGTTCGCAGGGGGAGAACACCATATATTTT	CASSSQGENTIYF
TRBD1	TRBV18	NA	TRBJ1-2	TGTGCCAGCTCGCCAGGGACAGGGACTAACTATGGCTACACCTTC	CASSPGTGTNYGYTF
NA	TRBV9	NA	TRBJ1-3	TGTGCCAGCAGCGGACAGGTTAGCTCTGGAAACACCATATATTTT	CASSGQVSSGNTIYF
NA	TRBV11-3	few	TRBJ1-1	TGTGCCAGCAGCTTTAGGACAGCAGGCTCTGAAGCTTTCTTT	CASSFRTAGSEAFF
NA	TRBV4-3	NA	TRBJ1-4	TGCGCCAGCAGCCAAGTTCCTGGGGCGACTAATGAAAAACTGTTTTTT	CASSQVPGATNEKLFF
TRBD1	TRBV5-8	NA	TRBJ1-2	TGTGCCAGCAGCCAACCCACAGGGGGCCGAAACTATGGCTACACCTTC	CASSQPTGGRNYGYTF
NA	TRBV9	NA	TRBJ2-1	TGTGCCAGCAGCGTTCAAACGGGGTCGTTCTCCAATGAGCAGTTCTTC	CASSVQTGSFSNEQFF
NA	TRBV11-3	NA	TRBJ2-6	TGTGCCAGCAGCTCAGGTCAAGGGGCAGGAGGGGCCAACGTCCTGACTTTC	CASSSGQGAGGANVLTF
NA	TRBV7-2	NA	TRBJ1-2	TGTGCCAGCAGCTTAGGGACAGTTAATTTTCGATATGGCTACACCTTC	CASSLGTVNFRYGYTF
TRBD1	TRBV10-2	NA	TRBJ2-6	TGCGCCACCACAGGGGTCTCCTCTGGGGCCAACGTCCTGACTTTC	CATTGVSSGANVLTF
NA	TRBV10-3	NA	TRBJ2-3	TGTGCCATCAGTGAGGAGGGTCAGGCTAGCACAGATACGCAGTATTTT	CAISEEGQASTDTQYF
NA	TRBV30	once	TRBJ1-4	TGTGCCTGGAGTATATCGACAGGAAACAATGAAAAACTGTTTTTT	CAWSISTGNNEKLFF
TRBD1	TRBV6-5	NA	TRBJ2-7	TGTGCCAGCAGTCAATCACAGGGGCGAGGCTACGAGCAGTACTTC	CASSQSQGRGYEQYF
NA	TRBV6-6	NA	TRBJ2-7	TGTGCCAGCAGCCTAAAGAGGGCCGAGCAGTACTTC	CASSLKRAEQYF
NA	TRBV7-4	NA	TRBJ2-6	TGTGCCAGCAGCTTAGTTTACAGCTCACAAAGTCGGGCCAACGTCCTGACTTTC	CASSLVYSSQSRANVLTF
NA	TRBV13	NA	TRBJ1-3	TGTGCCAGCAGCATTTCCGGGTCCCTTCCTGGAAACACCATATATTTT	CASSISGSLPGNTIYF
TRBD2	TRBV14	NA	TRBJ2-2	TGTGCCAGCAGCCAAAGGCGGTCACTAGCGGGGATCACCGGGGAGCTGTTTTTT	CASSQRRSLAGITGELFF
TRBD1	TRBV19	NA	TRBJ1-1	TGTGCCAGCCTAGACAGGGGGCTGAACACTGAAGCTTTCTTT	CASLDRGLNTEAFF
NA	TRBV6-1	NA	TRBJ1-1	TGTGCCAGCATTCAAATTGGGGGGGCAGCTGAAGCTTTCTTT	CASIQIGGAAEAFF
TRBD1	TRBV7-2	NA	TRBJ1-1	TGTGCCAGCAGCCCGGGACAGTCGCACCATTCTGCTTTCTTT	CASSPGQSHHSAFF